This T cell receptor (beta chain) was captured by sequencing in a study of T cell responses to AZD1222 COVID-19 vaccine. Points from the study as a whole: Repertoires were sampled only after the peak T cell response.

The CDR3 totals 13 residues. Germline V lookup: CDR1 MGHDK, CDR2 SYGVNS. The ends were cut back, 7 bases at V and 2 bases at J, with 10 bases in the middle. Data came from immunoSEQ multiplex PCR; TCRdb stores just in-frame clones and leaves some out. The profile shows around 99,000 clones, over 75% of them singletons. About this clone itself: Its target is unknown.

The sequence came from an adult who received the AZD1222 COVID-19 vaccine. The source was peripheral blood, collected 28 days after the second AZD1222 dose. The chain combines TRBV25-1 with TRBJ2-3; D may match TRBD1 or TRBD2 (5 bases each). In DNA, the CDR3 is TGTGCCAGCAAGGGACCCTCCACAGATACGCAGTATTTT. Encoded protein: CASKGPSTDTQYF.